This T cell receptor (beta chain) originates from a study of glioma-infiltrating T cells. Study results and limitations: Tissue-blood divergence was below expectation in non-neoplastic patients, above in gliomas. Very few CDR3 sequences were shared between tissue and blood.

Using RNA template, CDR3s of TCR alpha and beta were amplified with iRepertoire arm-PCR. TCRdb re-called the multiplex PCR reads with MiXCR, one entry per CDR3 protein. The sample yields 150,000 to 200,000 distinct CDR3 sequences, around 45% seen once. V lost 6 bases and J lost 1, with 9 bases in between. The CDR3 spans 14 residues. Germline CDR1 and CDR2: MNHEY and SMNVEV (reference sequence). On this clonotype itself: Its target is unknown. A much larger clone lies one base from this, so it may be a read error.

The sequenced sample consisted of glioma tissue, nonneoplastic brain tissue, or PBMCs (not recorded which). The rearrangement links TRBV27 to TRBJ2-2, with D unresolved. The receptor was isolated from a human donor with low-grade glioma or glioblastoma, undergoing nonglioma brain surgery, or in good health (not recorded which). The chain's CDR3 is CASSTVVNTGELFF. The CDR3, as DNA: TGTGCCAGCAGCACCGTAGTGAACACCGGGGAGCTGTTTTTT.